This T cell receptor (beta chain) was sequenced in a study of blood T cell repertoires in COVID-19. Sequenced by immunoSEQ multiplex PCR; TCRdb stores in-frame clones only, minus some. The table has approximately 180,000 clones, around 90% seen once; the top ten hold 0.5% to 0.65%. Sequenced material: peripheral blood. The TCR originated in a man over 45 with acute or convalescent COVID-19.

The DNA of the CDR3 is TGTGCCAGCAGCCGGCTTATAGCGGGACTCACCGAGCAGTACTTC. Translated, it gives CASSRLIAGLTEQYF. This chain links TRBV3-1 (or the pseudogene TRBV3-2) with TRBJ2-7; TRBD2 agrees at 8 bases. V shed 4 bases and J 6 bases; nucleotides not matched to a gene: 11. The CDR3 contains 15 residues. CDR1 is LGHDT and CDR2 is YNNKEL in the germline V gene (reference sequence).